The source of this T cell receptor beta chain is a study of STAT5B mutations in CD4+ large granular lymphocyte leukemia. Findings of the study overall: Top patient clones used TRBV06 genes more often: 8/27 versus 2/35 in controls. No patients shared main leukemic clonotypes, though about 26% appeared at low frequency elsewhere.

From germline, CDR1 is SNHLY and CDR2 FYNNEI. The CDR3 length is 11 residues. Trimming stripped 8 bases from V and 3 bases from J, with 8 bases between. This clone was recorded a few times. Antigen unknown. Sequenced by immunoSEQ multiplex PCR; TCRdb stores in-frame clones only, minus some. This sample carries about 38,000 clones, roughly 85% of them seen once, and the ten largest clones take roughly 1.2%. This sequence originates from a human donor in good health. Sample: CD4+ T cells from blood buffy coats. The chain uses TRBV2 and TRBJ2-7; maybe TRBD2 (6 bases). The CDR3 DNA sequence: TGTGCCAGCGGGACTTTCTACGAGCAGTACTTC. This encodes CASGTFYEQYF.